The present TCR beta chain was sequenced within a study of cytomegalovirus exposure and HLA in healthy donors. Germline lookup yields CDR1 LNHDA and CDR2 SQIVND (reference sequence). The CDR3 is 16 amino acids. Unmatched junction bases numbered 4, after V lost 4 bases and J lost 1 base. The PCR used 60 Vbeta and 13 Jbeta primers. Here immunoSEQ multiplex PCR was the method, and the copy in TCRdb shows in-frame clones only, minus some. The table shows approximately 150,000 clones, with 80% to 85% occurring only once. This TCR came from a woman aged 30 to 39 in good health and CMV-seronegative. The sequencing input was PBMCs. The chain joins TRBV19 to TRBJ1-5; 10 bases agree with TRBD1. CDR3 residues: CASSTPGQGSNQPQHF. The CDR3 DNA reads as TGTGCCAGTAGTACCCCGGGACAGGGGAGCAATCAGCCCCAGCATTTT.